These 12 T cell receptor beta chains originate from one sample sequenced in a study of blood T cell repertoires in COVID-19. Assay used: immunoSEQ multiplex PCR; TCRdb lists only in-frame clones, some missing. Among 150,000 to 180,000 clones listed, roughly 88% were seen once. Input material: peripheral blood. These TCRs come from a woman aged 45 to 65 with acute or convalescent COVID-19.

V usage is TRBV6-1 and J usage is TRBJ2-3, with D maybe TRBD2 (6 bases). The CDR3 spans 12 residues. CDR1 MNHNS and CDR2 SASEGT come from the germline V gene. Trimming removed 9 bases at V and 2 bases at J, with 9 bases between. CDR3 in DNA: TGTGCCAGTAGACTAGTCACAGATACGCAGTATTTT. Its protein product is CASRLVTDTQYF.

As regards this clone: This sample also contains other DNA sequences that code for the same CDR3. V and J are TRBV10-3 and TRBJ1-5; no clear D. V lost 5 bases and J 2 bases, leaving 4 bases between the germline ends. Germline V CDR1 and CDR2: ENHRY, SYGVKD. The CDR3 is 12 residues long. The CDR3: CAISTGNQPQHF. The CDR3 DNA reads TGTGCCATCAGTACGGGCAATCAGCCCCAGCATTTT.

The rearrangement uses TRBV6-2 or TRBV6-3 and TRBJ1-1, with no clear D. Looked up from germline, CDR1 is MNHEY and CDR2 is SVGEGT. The CDR3 covers 15 residues. Trimming took off 0 bases at V and 0 bases at J, with 8 bases between the two ends. CDR3 nucleotide sequence: TGTGCCAGCAGTTACTCGTCGGGGATGAACACTGAAGCTTTCTTT. Residues: CASSYSSGMNTEAFF.

This clone was detected once. The CDR3 reads CASSLVGGRDIQYF. For the CDR3, the DNA is TGTGCCAGCAGCTTAGTAGGGGGCCGAGACATTCAGTACTTC. The rearrangement links TRBV7-8 to TRBJ2-4; 7 bases line up with TRBD1. Trimming took 1 base from V and 8 from J; bases not matched to a gene: 5. Germline CDR1 and CDR2: SGHVS and FQNEAQ. This CDR3 comprises 14 residues. The full variable domain, completed using reference TRBV7-8 and TRBJ2-4, is GAGVSQSPRYKVAKRGQDVALRCDPISGHVSLFWYQQALGQGPEFLTYFQNEAQLDKSGLPSDRFFAERPEGSVSTLKIQRTQQEDSAVYLCASSLVGGRDIQYFGAGTRLSVL.

V is TRBV18 and J is TRBJ2-1; 11 positions agree with TRBD2. This CDR3 comprises 17 residues. V was clipped by 1 base and J by 4 bases; unmatched bases: 6. Germline V gene lookup returns CDR1 KGHSH and CDR2 LQKENI. The CDR3 protein is CASSPQVAGGLYNEQFF. The CDR3 region has the DNA TGTGCCAGCTCACCACAAGTAGCGGGAGGGCTTTACAATGAGCAGTTCTTC.

The chain uses TRBV29-1 and TRBJ2-3, with 9 positions matching TRBD2. V shed 6 bases and J 2 bases; nucleotides not matched to a gene: 9. Germline-derived CDR1 and CDR2 are SQVTM and ANQGSEA. The CDR3 loop spans 15 amino acids. The CDR3 loop is CSVGASGEITDTQYF. The CDR3 DNA follows: TGCAGCGTAGGAGCTAGCGGGGAGATCACAGATACGCAGTATTTT.

The genes are TRBV28 and TRBJ2-1, with a weak D call TRBD2 (5 bases). This CDR3 contains 11 residues. CDR1 and CDR2 (germline): MDHEN, SYDVKM. V lost 10 bases to trimming and J lost 2 bases, with 6 bases between them. DNA for the CDR3: TGTGCCACCGGGACCTACAATGAGCAGTTCTTC. Its translation is CATGTYNEQFF.

The gene calls are TRBV9 and TRBJ2-4; TRBD2 matches 8 bases. Germline-derived CDR1 and CDR2 are SGDLS and YYNGEE. The CDR3 length is 17 residues. V gave up 0 bases and J gave up 6 bases; unmatched junction bases: 11. CDR3 nucleotide sequence: TGTGCCAGCAGCGTAGCCTCCACTCCCGGGGGGGGAAACATTCAGTACTTC. Its protein is CASSVASTPGGGNIQYF.

This chain connects TRBV6-5 to TRBJ1-5; possible D gene TRBD1, 6 bases. Germline V gene data show CDR1 as MNHEY and CDR2 as SVGAGI. There are 13 residues in the CDR3. V was clipped by 7 bases and J by 3 bases, with 10 bases between them. The chain's CDR3 is CASTQGYNQPQHF. Written as DNA, the CDR3 is TGTGCCAGCACACAGGGATACAATCAGCCCCAGCATTTT.

This chain connects TRBV4-3 to TRBJ2-1; 9 bases map to TRBD2. The germline CDR1 and CDR2 sequences are LGHNA and YSLEER. With 0 bases clipped from V and 8 bases from J, the junction kept 8 bases outside the gene matches. CDR3 size: 16 residues. CDR3 loop: CASSQDLAGSRYEQFF. CDR3 nucleotide sequence: TGCGCCAGCAGCCAAGACCTAGCGGGGAGTCGCTATGAGCAGTTCTTC.

The chain employs TRBV6-1 and TRBJ2-7, with 9 bases lining up with TRBD1. The CDR3 extends over 15 amino acids. The J segment lost 3 bases and the V segment lost 1 base, leaving 4 bases of the junction unmatched. Germline values: CDR1 MNHNS, CDR2 SASEGT. This chain's CDR3 is CASSEGGTGFYEQYF. CDR3 bases: TGTGCCAGCAGTGAAGGGGGGACAGGGTTCTACGAGCAGTACTTC.

The V gene is TRBV7-8, the J gene TRBJ2-7; possibly TRBD1 for D (6 bases). The V gene lost 5 bases and the J gene lost 3 bases, with 8 bases spanning the gap. Looked up from germline, CDR1 is SGHVS and CDR2 is FQNEAQ. The CDR3 covers 12 residues. The CDR3 region is CASSRDIYEQYF. CDR3 DNA: TGTGCCAGCAGCCGGGACATCTACGAGCAGTACTTC.